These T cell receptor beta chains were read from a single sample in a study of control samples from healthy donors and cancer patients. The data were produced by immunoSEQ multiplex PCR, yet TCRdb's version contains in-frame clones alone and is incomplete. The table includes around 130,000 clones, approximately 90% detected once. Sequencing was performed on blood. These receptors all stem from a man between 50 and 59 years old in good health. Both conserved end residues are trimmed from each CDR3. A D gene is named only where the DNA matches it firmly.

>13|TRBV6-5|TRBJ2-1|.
ASRTGLNSYNEQF
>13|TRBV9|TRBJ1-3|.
ASSPAVQGGNTIY
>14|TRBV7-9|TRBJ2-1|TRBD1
ASIPPGTGVNNEQF
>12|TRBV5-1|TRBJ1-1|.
ASSSSGENTEAF
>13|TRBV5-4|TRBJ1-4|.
ASSLVGGTNEKLF
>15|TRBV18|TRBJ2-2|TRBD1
ASSPEGTGRSPGELF
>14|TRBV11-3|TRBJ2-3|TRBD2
ASSFRLAGATDTQY
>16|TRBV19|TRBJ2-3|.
ASSIDHRYRALTDTQY
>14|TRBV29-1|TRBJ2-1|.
SVEVPGRRTYNEQF
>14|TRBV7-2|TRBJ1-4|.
ASAPDPGSTNEKLF
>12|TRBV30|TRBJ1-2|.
AWSVAPNNYGYT
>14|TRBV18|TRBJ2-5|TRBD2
ASSPTSGGAYETQY
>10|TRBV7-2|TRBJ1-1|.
ASSLAGFSAF
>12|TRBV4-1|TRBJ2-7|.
ASSQDPGAYEQY
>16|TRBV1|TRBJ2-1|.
TSSQEPRKTCSYNEQF
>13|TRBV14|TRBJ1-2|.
ASSLLSVGHYGYT
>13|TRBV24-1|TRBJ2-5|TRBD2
ATSAPGGGAETQY
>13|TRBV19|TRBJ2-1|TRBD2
ASSIGAGGYNEQF
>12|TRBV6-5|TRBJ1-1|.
ASSQGIANTEAF
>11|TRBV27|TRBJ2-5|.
ASAARAKETQY
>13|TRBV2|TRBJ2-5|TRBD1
ATTRQGQEQETQY
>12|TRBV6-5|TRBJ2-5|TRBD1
ASRLGQGLETQY
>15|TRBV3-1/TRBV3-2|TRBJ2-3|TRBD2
ASSDQGRTSGTDTQY
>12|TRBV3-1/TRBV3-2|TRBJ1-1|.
ASSSKPGFPEAF
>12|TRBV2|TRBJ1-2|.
AGGEGLVDYGYT
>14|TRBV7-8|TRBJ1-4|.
ASSLVRGRHGEKLF
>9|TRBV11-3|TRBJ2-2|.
ASSFEGELF
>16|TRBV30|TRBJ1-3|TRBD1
AWSTGTGSRFPGNTIY
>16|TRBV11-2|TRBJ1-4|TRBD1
ASSLVWIRGQTNEKLF
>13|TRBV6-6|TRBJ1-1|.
ASSDPSGSGTEAF
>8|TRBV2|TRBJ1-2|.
ASDDYGYT
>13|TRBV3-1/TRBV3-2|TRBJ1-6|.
ASSPQGTYNSPLH
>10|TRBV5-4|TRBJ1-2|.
ASSLDAHGYT
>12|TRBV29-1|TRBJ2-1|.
SGGGDQLTNEQF